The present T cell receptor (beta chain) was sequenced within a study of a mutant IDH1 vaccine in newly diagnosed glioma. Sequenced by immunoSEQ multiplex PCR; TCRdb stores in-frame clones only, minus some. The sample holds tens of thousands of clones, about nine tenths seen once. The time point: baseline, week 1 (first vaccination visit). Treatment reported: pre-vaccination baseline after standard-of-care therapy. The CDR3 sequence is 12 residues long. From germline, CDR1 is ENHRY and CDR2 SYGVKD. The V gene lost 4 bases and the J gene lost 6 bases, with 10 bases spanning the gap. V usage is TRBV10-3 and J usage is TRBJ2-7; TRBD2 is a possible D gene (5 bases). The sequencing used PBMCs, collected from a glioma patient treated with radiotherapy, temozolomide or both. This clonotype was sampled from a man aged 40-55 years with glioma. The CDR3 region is CAISGEWGEQYF. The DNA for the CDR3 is TGTGCCATCAGTGGGGAGTGGGGCGAGCAGTACTTC.